A selection of T cell receptor beta chains follows, all from one sample in a study of blood T cell repertoires in COVID-19. Produced via immunoSEQ multiplex PCR; TCRdb's table is partial and in-frame only. The sample has around 280,000 clones, around 86% seen once. Source material: peripheral blood. The receptors shown here come from a woman in her twenties or thirties who had recovered from COVID-19. The CDR3 runs from the conserved cysteine through the conserved F or W. Rows may omit the clone size; those that give it use once, few, many or a size class.

len	abundance	v_gene	CDR3aa
11	.	TRBV5-6	CASSLAVEQYF
19	.	TRBV28	CASSFLGLAGGPSTDTQYF
15	.	TRBV5-5	CASQGGQASGNTIYF
12	.	TRBV29-1	CSVEGSSYEQYF
14	.	TRBV27	CASSLRSYNSPLHF
13	.	TRBV12-3/TRBV12-4	CASSLTGPDTQYF
13	few	TRBV7-9	CASAGQDNYGYTF
18	.	TRBV4-2	CASSPTVGAGGVSTEAFF
17	few	TRBV24-1	CATSDPGTSGKGNEQFF
13	.	TRBV7-2	CASSFGGSSPLHF
13	.	TRBV30	CAWRSRPNTEAFF
13	.	TRBV6-6	CASSAGRETEAFF
13	.	TRBV30	CAWSTGGTEKLFF
15	.	TRBV5-1	CASSSRLATNEKLFF
16	once	TRBV19	CASSLSGGPYRDTQYF
12	.	TRBV6-2/TRBV6-3	CASSYNGETQYF
15	.	TRBV27	CASSLSPLSSYEQYF
14	.	TRBV2	CASSEVAVTYEQYF
15	.	TRBV19	CASSTGLAGTDTQYF
16	.	TRBV5-4	CASSLGTSGQYNEQFF
13	.	TRBV15	CATSRDSPYEQYF
15	.	TRBV20-1	CSASEVAGGPGTQYF
14	.	TRBV6-5	CASRPGTLNSGAFF
15	.	TRBV19	CASSIPTGEGNTIYF
14	.	TRBV24-1	CATSDEGAGYGYTF
15	.	TRBV10-3	CAISDPGGGTHEQYF
14	once	TRBV4-1	CASRTGTETYEQYF
13	.	TRBV5-1	CASSASGGETQYF
15	.	TRBV7-9	CASSRTGDPQETQYF
15	.	TRBV28	CANSKALGGGDGYTF
17	once	TRBV18	CASSPPGDRAVGETQYF
16	.	TRBV5-6	CASSLTLPTGLAEAFF
15	.	TRBV2	CASSELGQGLIEQYF
13	.	TRBV7-3	CASSLDRYNEQFF
13	few	TRBV10-1	CASSAPGVLEQYF
16	.	TRBV7-2	CASSLTSGRNTGELFF
14	.	TRBV5-6	CASSDSGVTYEQYF
14	.	TRBV11-2	CASSLPTGEETQYF
15	few	TRBV5-6	CASSSRRRFNQPQHF
17	.	TRBV27	CASSLRTGGPTSDGYTF
14	.	TRBV4-2	CASSQEGTNTEAFF
16	.	TRBV7-9	CASRHQGVRVTDTQYF
14	.	TRBV28	CASSLSSQGYGYTF
18	.	TRBV5-1	CASSSLSSGSVTYNEQFF
15	.	TRBV3-1/TRBV3-2	CASSHFGRGPNEQFF
17	.	TRBV7-2	CASSFGIGSGGGQEQFF
14	.	TRBV18	CASSPDVRGREAFF
17	.	TRBV28	CASSPQGPLIGANVLTF
15	.	TRBV29-1	CSARTGLPTNYGYTF
14	.	TRBV4-3	CASSQAGQYNEQFF